This is a list of T cell receptor beta chains from one sample in a study of blood T cell repertoires in COVID-19. Repertoires were generated with immunoSEQ multiplex PCR, while TCRdb's copy carries only in-frame clones and drops some. The table shows about 200,000 clones, with over 70% occurring only once. Material for sequencing was peripheral blood. These receptors were taken from a man in his fifties or sixties with acute or convalescent COVID-19. Both conserved end residues are part of each CDR3. D genes are given only for firm matches. Clone size is given for some rows only: seen once, a few or many times, or a class if the clone is expanded.

D	V	size	length	J	CDR3	DNA
-	TRBV9	-	16	TRBJ2-5	CASSVGGGGFQETQYF	TGTGCCAGCAGCGTCGGAGGTGGCGGGTTCCAAGAGACCCAGTACTTC
-	TRBV7-9	-	14	TRBJ2-1	CASSRTQGSNEQFF	TGTGCCAGCAGCCGGACCCAGGGTTCTAATGAGCAGTTCTTC
TRBD2	TRBV6-4	-	16	TRBJ2-1	CASSDSGGRAGNEQFF	TGTGCCAGCAGTGACTCTGGCGGGAGGGCCGGGAATGAGCAGTTCTTC
TRBD2	TRBV24-1	-	16	TRBJ2-1	CATSDVGLAGVNEQFF	TGTGCCACCAGTGATGTTGGACTAGCGGGAGTCAATGAGCAGTTCTTC
TRBD2	TRBV9	-	17	TRBJ2-1	CASSVATSGTTNNEQFF	TGTGCCAGCAGCGTAGCAACTAGCGGGACGACAAACAATGAGCAGTTCTTC
-	TRBV28	-	16	TRBJ1-2	CASLKMSSRGLYGYTF	TGTGCCAGCCTAAAGATGAGTTCCCGAGGTCTCTATGGCTACACCTTC
-	TRBV28	-	13	TRBJ1-1	CASTRTGSTEAFF	TGTGCCAGCACCCGTACAGGGTCCACTGAAGCTTTCTTT
-	TRBV6-5	-	13	TRBJ2-7	CASGRGAGHEQYF	TGTGCCAGCGGACGGGGGGCGGGGCACGAGCAGTACTTC
TRBD1	TRBV4-1	-	16	TRBJ2-7	CASSQAKRGQVYEQYF	TGCGCCAGCAGCCAGGCCAAGAGGGGACAGGTCTACGAGCAGTACTTC
TRBD1	TRBV7-8	-	14	TRBJ1-2	CASSWSGQPYGYTF	TGTGCCAGCAGCTGGTCGGGACAGCCCTATGGCTACACCTTC
-	TRBV3-1/TRBV3-2	-	14	TRBJ2-2	CASSHRRGPRELFF	TGTGCCAGCAGCCATCGACGCGGCCCTCGGGAGCTGTTTTTT
TRBD1	TRBV27	-	14	TRBJ2-1	CASSLRTGYNEQFF	TGTGCCAGCAGTTTAAGGACAGGGTACAATGAGCAGTTCTTC
TRBD2	TRBV7-2	-	13	TRBJ2-3	CASSLGERGFTYF	TGTGCCAGCAGCTTAGGAGAGCGGGGGTTCACGTATTTT
-	TRBV7-8	-	12	TRBJ1-5	CASSHPGRPQHF	TGTGCCAGCAGCCATCCCGGGAGGCCCCAGCATTTT
-	TRBV15	-	18	TRBJ1-1	CATSRDLRLAARDTEAFF	TGTGCCACCAGCAGAGATTTAAGGTTGGCCGCCAGGGACACTGAAGCTTTCTTT
-	TRBV9	-	16	TRBJ2-1	CASTLHDRLASNEQFF	TGTGCCAGCACCCTCCACGACAGGCTAGCTTCCAATGAGCAGTTCTTC
TRBD1	TRBV10-3	-	12	TRBJ1-2	CAISGTGDGYTF	TGTGCCATCAGTGGGACAGGGGATGGCTACACCTTC
TRBD2	TRBV6-5	-	15	TRBJ2-1	CASSYGTSGSDEQFF	TGTGCCAGCAGTTACGGGACTAGCGGGAGCGATGAGCAGTTCTTC
-	TRBV5-6	-	15	TRBJ2-5	CASTTGRGRVETQYF	TGTGCCAGCACCACGGGGAGGGGGAGGGTAGAGACCCAGTACTTC
TRBD1	TRBV5-1	-	16	TRBJ1-3	CASSPDRGGTGNTIYF	TGCGCCAGCAGCCCGGACAGGGGAGGAACTGGAAACACCATATATTTT
TRBD2	TRBV20-1	-	14	TRBJ2-7	CSASGRRGSYEQYF	TGCAGTGCTAGTGGTAGGCGGGGGTCCTACGAGCAGTACTTC
TRBD1	TRBV7-9	few	16	TRBJ2-3	CASSPQPGQGTDTQYF	TGTGCCAGCAGCCCGCAACCGGGACAGGGGACAGATACGCAGTATTTT
TRBD1	TRBV6-6	-	15	TRBJ2-1	CASSDDRAPYNEQFF	TGTGCCAGCAGTGACGACAGGGCACCTTACAATGAGCAGTTCTTC
TRBD1	TRBV24-1	once	15	TRBJ1-5	CATSDRQGSNQPQHF	TGTGCCACCAGTGACCGACAGGGGAGCAATCAGCCCCAGCATTTT
-	TRBV15	-	16	TRBJ2-2	CATSRKISGDTGELFF	TGTGCCACCAGCAGAAAAATATCAGGCGACACCGGGGAGCTGTTTTTT
-	TRBV19	-	16	TRBJ1-6	CASSIGQVVPNSPLHF	TGTGCCAGTAGCATTGGACAAGTGGTCCCGAATTCACCCCTCCACTTT
TRBD1	TRBV6-5	-	14	TRBJ1-2	CASSRDRSRYGYTF	TGTGCCAGCAGTCGGGACAGGAGTCGTTATGGCTACACCTTC
TRBD2	TRBV30	once	16	TRBJ2-3	CAWSKTGLAGESTQYF	TGTGCCTGGAGTAAGACGGGACTAGCGGGAGAATCTACGCAGTATTTT
-	TRBV10-2	-	11	TRBJ2-2	CASRGAGELFF	TGCGCCAGCAGGGGAGCCGGGGAGCTGTTTTTT
-	TRBV6-5	-	16	TRBJ1-1	CASSYGQGFMNTEAFF	TGTGCCAGCAGTTACGGGCAGGGCTTCATGAACACTGAAGCTTTCTTT
TRBD1	TRBV7-9	once	15	TRBJ1-6	CASSLEGAGNSPLHF	TGTGCCAGCAGCTTAGAGGGGGCGGGAAATTCACCCCTCCACTTT
-	TRBV11-2	many	16	TRBJ2-1	CASSLGRGTQTNEQFF	TGTGCCAGCAGCTTAGGTCGGGGGACCCAGACAAATGAGCAGTTCTTC
-	TRBV9	-	17	TRBJ2-5	CASSVDAASAGLETQYF	TGTGCCAGCAGCGTAGATGCGGCTAGCGCGGGTTTAGAGACCCAGTACTTC
TRBD1	TRBV11-2	-	15	TRBJ1-4	CASSLVARGREKLFF	TGTGCCAGCAGCTTAGTGGCCAGGGGGCGCGAAAAACTGTTTTTT
TRBD1	TRBV6-5	-	13	TRBJ2-7	CASSYSQGNEQYF	TGTGCCAGCAGTTACTCACAGGGGAACGAGCAGTACTTC
TRBD1	TRBV12-3/TRBV12-4	-	13	TRBJ1-5	CASCRQGAQPQHF	TGTGCCAGCTGCCGACAGGGGGCCCAGCCCCAGCATTTT
TRBD1	TRBV7-6	-	14	TRBJ2-7	CASSSTGKSAEQYF	TGTGCCAGCAGCTCGACAGGGAAATCAGCCGAGCAGTACTTC
-	TRBV3-1/TRBV3-2	-	14	TRBJ1-5	CASSRQYSNQPQHF	TGTGCCAGCAGCCGACAGTATAGCAATCAGCCCCAGCATTTT
-	TRBV27	-	14	TRBJ2-1	CASSLEQGGNEQFF	TGTGCCAGCAGTTTAGAGCAGGGGGGTAATGAGCAGTTCTTC
TRBD1	TRBV2	-	16	TRBJ1-2	CASSSSPGQGVYGYTF	TGTGCCAGCAGTTCGTCGCCGGGACAGGGGGTCTATGGCTACACCTTC
-	TRBV5-1	-	14	TRBJ1-1	CASSLRRENTEAFF	TGCGCCAGCAGCCTACGACGGGAGAACACTGAAGCTTTCTTT
-	TRBV28	-	16	TRBJ1-3	CASSFFRSSMGNTIYF	TGTGCCAGCAGTTTTTTTCGGTCTTCTATGGGAAACACCATATATTTT
-	TRBV19	-	16	TRBJ1-5	CASRVIVRGFNQPQHF	TGTGCCAGTAGAGTAATTGTACGTGGCTTCAATCAGCCCCAGCATTTT
-	TRBV12-5	-	13	TRBJ2-7	CASLRAGAYEQYF	TGTGCTTCGCTTAGGGCAGGGGCGTACGAGCAGTACTTC
TRBD2	TRBV30	-	15	TRBJ2-5	CAWAPGLAGVETQYF	TGTGCCTGGGCCCCGGGACTAGCGGGAGTGGAGACCCAGTACTTC
TRBD2	TRBV19	few	16	TRBJ2-5	CASSITGTSGSETQYF	TGTGCCAGTAGTATTACAGGGACTAGTGGTAGTGAGACCCAGTACTTC
TRBD2	TRBV15	-	18	TRBJ2-3	CATSSDISGALGTDTQYF	TGTGCCACCAGCAGTGACATTAGCGGGGCTCTGGGCACAGATACGCAGTATTTT
TRBD2	TRBV4-3	few	16	TRBJ2-3	CASSQDLAGGADTQYF	TGCGCCAGCAGCCAAGATCTAGCGGGGGGGGCAGATACGCAGTATTTT
TRBD1	TRBV5-1	-	13	TRBJ2-7	CASSLRGLDEQYF	TGCGCCAGCAGCTTGAGGGGGCTGGACGAGCAGTACTTC
-	TRBV5-1	-	16	TRBJ2-1	CASSGNSGSSYNEQFF	TGCGCCAGCAGCGGGAATAGCGGTAGCTCCTACAATGAGCAGTTCTTC
TRBD1	TRBV4-1	-	14	TRBJ1-3	CASSRGQGENTIYF	TGCGCCAGCAGCCGGGGACAGGGAGAAAACACCATATATTTT
TRBD2	TRBV12-5	-	19	TRBJ2-1	CASGSNAGLAGVSYNEQFF	TGTGCTAGTGGTTCAAACGCGGGACTAGCGGGAGTTTCCTACAATGAGCAGTTCTTC
TRBD2	TRBV6-5	-	13	TRBJ2-3	CASRAGAPDTQYF	TGTGCCAGCAGGGCGGGAGCCCCAGATACGCAGTATTTT
-	TRBV6-1	once	11	TRBJ1-5	CASSDSRPQHF	TGTGCCAGCAGTGATTCCCGGCCCCAGCATTTT